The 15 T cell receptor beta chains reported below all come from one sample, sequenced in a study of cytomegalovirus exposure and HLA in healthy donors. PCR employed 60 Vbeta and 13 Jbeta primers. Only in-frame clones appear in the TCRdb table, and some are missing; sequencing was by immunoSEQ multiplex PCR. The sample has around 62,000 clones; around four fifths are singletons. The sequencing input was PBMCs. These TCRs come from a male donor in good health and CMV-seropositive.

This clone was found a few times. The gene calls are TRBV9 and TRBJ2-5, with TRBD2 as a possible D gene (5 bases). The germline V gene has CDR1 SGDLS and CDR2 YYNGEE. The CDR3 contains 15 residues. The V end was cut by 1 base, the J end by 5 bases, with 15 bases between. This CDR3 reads CASSVRGSPGETQYF. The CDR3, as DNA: TGTGCCAGCAGCGTACGCGGGTCCCCAGGTGAGACCCAGTACTTC.

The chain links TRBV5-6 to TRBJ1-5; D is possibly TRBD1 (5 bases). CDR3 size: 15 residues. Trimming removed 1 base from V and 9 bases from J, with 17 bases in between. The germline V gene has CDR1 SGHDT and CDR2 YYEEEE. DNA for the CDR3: TGTGCCAGCAGCTTGTTTGGGGCCTCGGAAGCGCCCCAGCATTTT. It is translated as CASSLFGASEAPQHF.

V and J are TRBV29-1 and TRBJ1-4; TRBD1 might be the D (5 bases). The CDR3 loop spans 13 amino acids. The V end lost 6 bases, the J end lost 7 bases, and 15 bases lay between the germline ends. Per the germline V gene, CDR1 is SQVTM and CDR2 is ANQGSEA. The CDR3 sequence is CSVGAGVREKLFF. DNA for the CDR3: TGCAGCGTCGGAGCGGGGGTGCGTGAAAAACTGTTTTTT.

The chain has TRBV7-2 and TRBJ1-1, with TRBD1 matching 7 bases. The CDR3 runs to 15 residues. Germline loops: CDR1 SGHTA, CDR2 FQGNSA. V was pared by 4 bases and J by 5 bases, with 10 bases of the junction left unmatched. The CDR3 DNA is TGTGCCAGCAGCTCGGAGACAGGGAGGAAGACTGAAGCTTTCTTT. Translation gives CASSSETGRKTEAFF.

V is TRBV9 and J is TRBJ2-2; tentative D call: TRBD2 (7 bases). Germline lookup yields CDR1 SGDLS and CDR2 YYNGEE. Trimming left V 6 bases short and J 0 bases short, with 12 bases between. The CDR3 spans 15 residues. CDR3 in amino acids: CASKRGGANTGELFF. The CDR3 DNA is TGTGCCAGCAAGAGGGGGGGCGCGAACACCGGGGAGCTGTTTTTT. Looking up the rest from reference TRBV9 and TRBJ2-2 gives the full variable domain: DSGVTQTPKHLITATGQRVTLRCSPRSGDLSVYWYQQSLDQGLQFLIQYYNGEERAKGNILERFSAQQFPDLHSELNLSSLELGDSALYFCASKRGGANTGELFFGEGSRLTVL.

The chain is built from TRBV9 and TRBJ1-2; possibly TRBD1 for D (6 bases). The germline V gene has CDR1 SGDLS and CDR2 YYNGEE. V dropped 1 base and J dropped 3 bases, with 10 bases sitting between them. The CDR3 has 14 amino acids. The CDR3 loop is CASSVSGAHYGYTF. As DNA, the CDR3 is TGTGCCAGCAGCGTATCAGGGGCCCACTATGGCTACACCTTC.

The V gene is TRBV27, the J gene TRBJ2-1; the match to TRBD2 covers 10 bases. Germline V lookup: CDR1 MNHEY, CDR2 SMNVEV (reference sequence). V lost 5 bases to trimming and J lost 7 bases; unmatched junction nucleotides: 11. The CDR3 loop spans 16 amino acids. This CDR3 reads CASSHRTSGGHNEQFF. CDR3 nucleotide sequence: TGTGCCAGCAGTCACCGGACTAGCGGCGGTCATAATGAGCAGTTCTTC.

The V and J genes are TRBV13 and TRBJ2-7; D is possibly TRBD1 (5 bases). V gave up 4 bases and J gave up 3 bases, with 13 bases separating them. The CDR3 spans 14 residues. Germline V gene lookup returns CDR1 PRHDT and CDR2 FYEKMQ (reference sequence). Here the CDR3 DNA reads TGTGCCAGCAGCTCCAGGGCCCAAAACTACGAGCAGTACTTC. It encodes CASSSRAQNYEQYF. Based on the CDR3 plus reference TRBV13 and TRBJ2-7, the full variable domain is AAGVIQSPRHLIKEKRETATLKCYPIPRHDTVYWYQQGPGQDPQFLISFYEKMQSDKGSIPDRFSAQQFSDYHSELNMSSLELGDSALYFCASSSRAQNYEQYFGPGTRLTVT.

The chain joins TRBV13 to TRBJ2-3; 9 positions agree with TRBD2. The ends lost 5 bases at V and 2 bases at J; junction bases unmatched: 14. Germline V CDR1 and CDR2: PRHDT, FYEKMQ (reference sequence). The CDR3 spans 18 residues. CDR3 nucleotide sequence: TGTGCCAGCAGCGCCGAGAGGGCTAGCGGGGTGGTCACAGATACGCAGTATTTT. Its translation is CASSAERASGVVTDTQYF.

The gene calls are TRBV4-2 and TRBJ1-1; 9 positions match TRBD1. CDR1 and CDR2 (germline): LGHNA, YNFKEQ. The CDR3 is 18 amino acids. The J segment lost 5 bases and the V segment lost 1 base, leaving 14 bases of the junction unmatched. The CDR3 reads CASSQGLDRGIRITEAFF. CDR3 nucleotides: TGTGCCAGCAGCCAAGGCTTGGACAGGGGAATCAGAATAACTGAAGCTTTCTTT.

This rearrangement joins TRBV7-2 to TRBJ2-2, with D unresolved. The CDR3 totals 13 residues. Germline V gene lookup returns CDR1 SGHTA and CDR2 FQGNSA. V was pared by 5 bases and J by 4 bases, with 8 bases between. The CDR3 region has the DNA TGTGCCAGCAGCCCGTACACCACCGGGGAGCTGTTTTTT. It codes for CASSPYTTGELFF.

The CDR3 is CASSYRDRASDTQYF. The DNA of the CDR3 is TGTGCCAGCAGTTATAGGGACAGGGCCTCAGATACGCAGTATTTT. The V call is TRBV6-5, the J call TRBJ2-3; 9 nucleotides agree with TRBD1. CDR1 MNHEY and CDR2 SVGAGI come from the germline V gene. The J segment lost 4 bases and the V segment lost 3 bases, leaving 5 bases of the junction unmatched. This CDR3 comprises 15 residues.

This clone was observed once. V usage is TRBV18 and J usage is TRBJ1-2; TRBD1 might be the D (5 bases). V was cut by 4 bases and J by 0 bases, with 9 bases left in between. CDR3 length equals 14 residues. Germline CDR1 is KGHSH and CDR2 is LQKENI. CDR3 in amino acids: CASSRGVPNYGYTF. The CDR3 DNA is TGTGCCAGCTCACGGGGCGTCCCTAACTATGGCTACACCTTC.

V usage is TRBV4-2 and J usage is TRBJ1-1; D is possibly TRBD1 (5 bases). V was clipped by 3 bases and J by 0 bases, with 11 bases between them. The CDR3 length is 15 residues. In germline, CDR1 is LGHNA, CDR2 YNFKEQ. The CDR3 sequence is CASSQLQGLNTEAFF. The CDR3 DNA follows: TGTGCCAGCAGCCAGCTCCAGGGTTTGAACACTGAAGCTTTCTTT.

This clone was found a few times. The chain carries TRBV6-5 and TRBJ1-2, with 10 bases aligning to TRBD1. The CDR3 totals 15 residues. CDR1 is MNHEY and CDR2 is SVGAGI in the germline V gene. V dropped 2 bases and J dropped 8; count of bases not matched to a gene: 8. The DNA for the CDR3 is TGTGCCAGCAGTTACCGGGGGACAGGGGTGAGAGGCTACACCTTC. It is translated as CASSYRGTGVRGYTF.